This TCR beta chain was obtained from a study of blood T cell repertoires in COVID-19. V lost 4 bases, J lost 6 bases, and 17 bases lay in between. The length of the CDR3 is 16 residues. Per the germline V gene, CDR1 is SGDLS and CDR2 is YYNGEE. TCRdb's copy holds only in-frame clones and misses some; the assay was immunoSEQ multiplex PCR. The table lists over 75,000 clones, about 90% of them singletons, with roughly 1.5% in the top ten. The sequence derives from a human donor with active COVID-19. The donor label of this sample is uncertain. J is TRBJ1-6 and V is TRBV9, with a weak D call TRBD1 (6 bases). The sequencing input was peripheral blood. In DNA, the CDR3 is TGTGCCAGCAGCCCCCGTACAGGGTTCGGTAATTCACCCCTCCACTTT. Amino acid sequence: CASSPRTGFGNSPLHF.